This T cell receptor (beta chain) was retrieved from a study of blood T cell repertoires in COVID-19. Study in general: COVID-19 samples from acute and convalescent phases originated in the United States, Italy and Spain. T cells, B-cell-depleted T cells, or PBMCs provided the cDNA or gDNA that served as material.

Per the original methods: Reference gene primer amplification gave estimated nucleated cell counts. The assay was immunoSEQ multiplex PCR, and TCRdb's table has in-frame clones only and misses some. V, J and clone size are taken as reported in that table, and D and trimming were inferred from the DNA itself. The table includes 120,000 or so clones, around 87% detected once. Germline CDR1 is SGHAT and CDR2 is FQNNGV. This CDR3 region has 17 residues. Unmatched junction bases numbered 6, after V lost 1 base and J lost 4 bases. This TCR was sampled from a woman aged 65 to 85 with acute or convalescent COVID-19. V gene TRBV11-2 combines with J gene TRBJ2-2; 10 nucleotides align to TRBD2. The sample taken for sequencing was peripheral blood. CDR3 protein: CASSLVSSGGFTGELFF. The CDR3 region has the DNA TGTGCCAGCAGCTTAGTCTCTAGCGGGGGATTCACCGGGGAGCTGTTTTTT.